The entry below gives a single TCR beta chain sequence along with its context. Per the germline V gene, CDR1 is SGHDT and CDR2 is YYEEEE. With V trimmed by 3 bases and J by 2 bases, 2 bases remained unmatched. The CDR3 length is 15 residues. The data are from a study of shared clonotypes between healthy human individuals. Study details: Donors were two women and a few men aged 18 to 49.

A split of CD4+ cells into CD45RA+ naive and CD45RA-negative memory subsets was performed. The authors ran the assay at deep level. Sequenced by immunoSEQ multiplex PCR; TCRdb stores in-frame clones only, minus some. The profile shows about 980,000 clones, 76% of them singletons. The sequence was collected from a man aged 18 to 30 in good health. The rearrangement links TRBV5-6 to TRBJ2-6; 7 bases map to TRBD1. The material sequenced was memory CD4+ T cells sorted from blood. Subset in this sample: CD45RA-negative fraction. The CDR3 DNA follows: TGTGCCAGCAGCTCGAGGGGGCCTGGGGCCAACGTCCTGACTTTC. Its translation: CASSSRGPGANVLTF.